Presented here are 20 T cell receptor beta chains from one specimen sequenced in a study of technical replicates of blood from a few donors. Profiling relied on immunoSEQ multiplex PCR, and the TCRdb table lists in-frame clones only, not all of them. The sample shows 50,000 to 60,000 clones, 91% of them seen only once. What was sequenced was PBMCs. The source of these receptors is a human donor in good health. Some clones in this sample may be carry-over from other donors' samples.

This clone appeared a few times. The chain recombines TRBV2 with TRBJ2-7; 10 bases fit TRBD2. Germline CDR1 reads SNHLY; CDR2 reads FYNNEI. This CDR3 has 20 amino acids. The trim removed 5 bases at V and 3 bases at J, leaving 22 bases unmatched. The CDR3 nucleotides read TGTGCCAGCAGTATCCGACAGGGGATGGTGCTAGCGGGAGCCCTCTACGAGCAGTACTTC. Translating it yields CASSIRQGMVLAGALYEQYF. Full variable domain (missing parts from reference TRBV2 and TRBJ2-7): EPEVTQTPSHQVTQMGQEVILRCVPISNHLYFYWYRQILGQKVEFLVSFYNNEISEKSEIFDDQFSVERPDGSNFTLKIRSTKLEDSAMYFCASSIRQGMVLAGALYEQYFGPGTRLTVT.

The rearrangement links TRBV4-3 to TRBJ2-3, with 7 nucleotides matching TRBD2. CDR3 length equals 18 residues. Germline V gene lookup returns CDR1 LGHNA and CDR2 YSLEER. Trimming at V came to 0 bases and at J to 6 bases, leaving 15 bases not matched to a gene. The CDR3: CASSQEGTRLAPKDTQYF. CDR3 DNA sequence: TGCGCCAGCAGCCAAGAAGGAACGAGACTAGCCCCGAAGGATACGCAGTATTTT.

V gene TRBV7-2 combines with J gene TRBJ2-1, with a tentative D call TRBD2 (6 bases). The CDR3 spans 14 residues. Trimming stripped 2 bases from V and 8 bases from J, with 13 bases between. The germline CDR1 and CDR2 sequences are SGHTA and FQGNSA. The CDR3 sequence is CASSLLDYRDEQFF. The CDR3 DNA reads TGTGCCAGCAGCTTATTGGACTACCGCGATGAGCAGTTCTTC.

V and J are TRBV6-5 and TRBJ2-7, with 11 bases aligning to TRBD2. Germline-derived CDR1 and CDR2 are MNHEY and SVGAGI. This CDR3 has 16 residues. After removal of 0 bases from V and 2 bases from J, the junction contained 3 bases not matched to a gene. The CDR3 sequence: CASSYSSGGGPYEQYF. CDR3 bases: TGTGCCAGCAGTTACTCTAGCGGGGGGGGGCCCTACGAGCAGTACTTC.

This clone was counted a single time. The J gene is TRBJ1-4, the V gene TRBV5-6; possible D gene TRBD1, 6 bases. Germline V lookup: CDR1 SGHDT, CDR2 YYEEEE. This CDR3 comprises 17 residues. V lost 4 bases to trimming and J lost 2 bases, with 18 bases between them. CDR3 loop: CASSMIGGLGTNEKLFF. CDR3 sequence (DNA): TGTGCCAGCAGCATGATTGGGGGCTTGGGGACTAATGAAAAACTGTTTTTT.

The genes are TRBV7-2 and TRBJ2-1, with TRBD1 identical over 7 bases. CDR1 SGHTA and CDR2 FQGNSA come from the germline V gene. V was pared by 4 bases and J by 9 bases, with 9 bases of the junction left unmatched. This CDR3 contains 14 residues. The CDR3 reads CASSSSAPGGEQFF. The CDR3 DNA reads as TGTGCCAGCAGCTCGTCGGCCCCAGGGGGTGAGCAGTTCTTC.

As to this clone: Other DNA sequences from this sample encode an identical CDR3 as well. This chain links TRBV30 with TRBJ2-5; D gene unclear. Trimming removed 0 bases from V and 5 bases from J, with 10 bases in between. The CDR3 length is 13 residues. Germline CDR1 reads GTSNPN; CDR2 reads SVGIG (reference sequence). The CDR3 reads CAWSVRVRETQYF. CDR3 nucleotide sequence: TGTGCCTGGAGTGTAAGAGTCCGGGAGACCCAGTACTTC.

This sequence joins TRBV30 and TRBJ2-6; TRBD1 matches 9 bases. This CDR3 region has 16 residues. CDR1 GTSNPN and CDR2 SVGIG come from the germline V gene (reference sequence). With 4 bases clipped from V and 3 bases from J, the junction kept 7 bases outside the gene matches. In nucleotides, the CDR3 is TGTGCCTGGATGGTACAGGGGGCGGGTGGGGCCAACGTCCTGACTTTC. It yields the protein CAWMVQGAGGANVLTF. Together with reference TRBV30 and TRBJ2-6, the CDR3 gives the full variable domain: SQTIHQWPATLVQPVGSPLSLECTVEGTSNPNLYWYRQAAGRGLQLLFYSVGIGQISSEVPQNLSASRPQDRQFILSSKKLLLSDSGFYLCAWMVQGAGGANVLTFGAGSRLTVL.

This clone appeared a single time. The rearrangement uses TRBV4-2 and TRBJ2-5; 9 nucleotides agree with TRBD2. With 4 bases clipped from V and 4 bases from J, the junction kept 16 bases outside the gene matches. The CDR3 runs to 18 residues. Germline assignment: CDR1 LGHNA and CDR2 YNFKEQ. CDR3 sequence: CASSPGVGASGVIETQYF. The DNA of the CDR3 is TGTGCCAGCAGCCCAGGAGTAGGGGCTAGCGGGGTAATAGAGACCCAGTACTTC.

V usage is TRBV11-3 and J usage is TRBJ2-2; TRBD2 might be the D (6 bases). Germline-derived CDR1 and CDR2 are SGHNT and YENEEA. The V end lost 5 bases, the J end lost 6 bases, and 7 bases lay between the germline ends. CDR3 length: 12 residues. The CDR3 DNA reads TGTGCCAGCAGCGGGGGGTCCGGGGAGCTGTTTTTT. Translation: CASSGGSGELFF.

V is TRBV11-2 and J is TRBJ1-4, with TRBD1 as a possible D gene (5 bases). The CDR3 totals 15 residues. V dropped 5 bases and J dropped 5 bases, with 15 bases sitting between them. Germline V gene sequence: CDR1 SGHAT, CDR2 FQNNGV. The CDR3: CASSPDSGGNEKLFF. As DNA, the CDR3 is TGTGCCAGCAGCCCAGACAGTGGAGGGAATGAAAAACTGTTTTTT.

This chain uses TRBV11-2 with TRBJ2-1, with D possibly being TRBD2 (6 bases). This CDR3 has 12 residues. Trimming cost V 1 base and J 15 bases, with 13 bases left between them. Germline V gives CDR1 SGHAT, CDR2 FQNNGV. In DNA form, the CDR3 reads TGTGCCAGCAGCTTAGCCGGTGGGGACTGGTTCTTC. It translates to CASSLAGGDWFF.

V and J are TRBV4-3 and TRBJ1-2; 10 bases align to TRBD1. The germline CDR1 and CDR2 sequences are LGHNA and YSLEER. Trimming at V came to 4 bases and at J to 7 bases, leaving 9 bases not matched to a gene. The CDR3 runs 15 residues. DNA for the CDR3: TGCGCCAGCAGCCGGGACAGGGGATTTTTGGGTGGCTACACCTTC. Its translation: CASSRDRGFLGGYTF.

DNA of the CDR3: TGTGCCACCAGCAGAGGGCAGGGCGGTGGCTACACCTTC. This encodes CATSRGQGGGYTF. The genes are TRBV15 and TRBJ1-2, with D possibly matching TRBD1 (5 bases). The CDR3 sequence is 13 residues long. Deletions cut 1 base from V and 7 bases from J, with 10 bases between. CDR1 and CDR2 from the germline V gene are LNHNV and YYDKDF (reference sequence).

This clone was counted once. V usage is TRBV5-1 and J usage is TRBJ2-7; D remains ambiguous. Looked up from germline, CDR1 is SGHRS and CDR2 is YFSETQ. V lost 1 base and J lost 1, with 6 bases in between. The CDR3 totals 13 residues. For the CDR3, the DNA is TGCGCCAGCAGCTTGACTCTTTCCTACGAGCAGTACTTC. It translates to CASSLTLSYEQYF.

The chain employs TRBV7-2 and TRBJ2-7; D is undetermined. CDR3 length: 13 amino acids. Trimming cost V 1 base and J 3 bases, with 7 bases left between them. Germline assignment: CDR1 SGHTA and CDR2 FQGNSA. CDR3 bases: TGTGCCAGCAGCTTAGTGCAGGACTACGAGCAGTACTTC. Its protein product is CASSLVQDYEQYF.

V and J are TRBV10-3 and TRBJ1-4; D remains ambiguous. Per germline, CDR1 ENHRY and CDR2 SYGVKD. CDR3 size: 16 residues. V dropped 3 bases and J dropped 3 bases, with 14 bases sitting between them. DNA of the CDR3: TGTGCCATCAGTGATTTTGAGGCAGCCTCTAATGAAAAACTGTTTTTT. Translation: CAISDFEAASNEKLFF.

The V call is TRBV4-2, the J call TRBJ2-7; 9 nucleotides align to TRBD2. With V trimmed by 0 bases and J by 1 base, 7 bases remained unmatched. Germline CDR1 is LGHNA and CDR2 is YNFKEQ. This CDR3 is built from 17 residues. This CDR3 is CASSQDYAGGLSYEQYF. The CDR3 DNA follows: TGTGCCAGCAGCCAAGATTATGCGGGGGGGCTTTCCTACGAGCAGTACTTC.

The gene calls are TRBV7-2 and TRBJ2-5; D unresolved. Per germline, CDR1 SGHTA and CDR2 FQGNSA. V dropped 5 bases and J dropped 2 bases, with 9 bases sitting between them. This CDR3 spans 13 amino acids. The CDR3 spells CASSRWRQETQYF. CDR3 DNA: TGTGCCAGCAGCCGATGGAGACAAGAGACCCAGTACTTC.

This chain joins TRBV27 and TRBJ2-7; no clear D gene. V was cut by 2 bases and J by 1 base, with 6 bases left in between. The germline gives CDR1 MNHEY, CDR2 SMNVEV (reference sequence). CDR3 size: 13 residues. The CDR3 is CASSLAVSYEQYF. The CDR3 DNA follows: TGTGCCAGCAGTTTAGCGGTTTCCTACGAGCAGTACTTC.